The 25 T cell receptor beta chains below were found in one sample sequenced in a study of T cells in Graves' hyperthyroidism and ophthalmopathy. Amplified TCR beta CDR3 regions came from RNA transcripts. HTBI primers were used for first-round RT-PCR of the TCR CDR3. TCRdb reprocessed the multiplex PCR reads with MiXCR, giving one entry per CDR3 protein. This table has about 560,000 distinct CDR3 sequences, approximately 15% appearing once. Sequencing was carried out using blood. The receptors were gathered from a woman between 18 and 30 years old with Graves' hyperthyroidism.

A few counts support this clonotype. The V gene is TRBV13, the J gene TRBJ1-6; the D gene is possibly TRBD1 (5 bases). Trimming removed 8 bases at V and 0 bases at J, with 8 bases between. CDR1 and CDR2 from the germline V gene are PRHDT and FYEKMQ (reference sequence). CDR3 length equals 14 residues. Here the CDR3 reads CASRGSSYNSPLHF. CDR3 DNA: TGTGCCAGCCGGGGGAGCTCCTATAATTCACCCCTCCACTTT.

This sequence joins TRBV12-3 or TRBV12-4 and TRBJ2-6; 7 bases match TRBD1. The V gene end was trimmed by 6 bases and the J gene end by 4 bases; junction bases not matched to a gene: 9. The CDR3 extends over 16 amino acids. CDR3 coding DNA: TGTGCCAGCAGCGGGACAGCTCGTATCGGGGCCAACGTCCTGACTTTC. Translation gives CASSGTARIGANVLTF.

This clonotype was seen at least ten times. The V and J genes are TRBV6-1 and TRBJ2-3; 10 nucleotides match TRBD2. This CDR3 has 15 amino acids. J lost 4 bases, V lost 0 bases, and 1 base had no gene match. Germline CDR1 MNHNS, CDR2 SASEGT. CDR3 sequence: CASSEAAGGPDTQYF. The CDR3 nucleotides are TGTGCCAGCAGTGAAGCAGCGGGGGGGCCAGATACGCAGTATTTT.

V and J are TRBV4-3 and TRBJ2-7, with TRBD2 matching 9 bases. There are 17 residues in the CDR3. The V and J ends lost 3 bases and 0 bases, in that order; junction bases with no gene match: 9. CDR1 and CDR2 from the germline V gene are LGHNA and YSLEER. CDR3: CASSQDLQRGASYEQYF. DNA for the CDR3: TGCGCCAGCAGCCAGGACCTCCAGCGGGGGGCCTCCTACGAGCAGTACTTC.

The chain employs TRBV27 and TRBJ2-3, with D possibly being TRBD1 (7 bases). CDR3 size: 18 residues. V lost 3 bases, J lost 2 bases, and 21 bases lay in between. Germline CDR1 reads MNHEY; CDR2 reads SMNVEV (reference sequence). CDR3 protein: CASSFRGIPSDYTDTQYF. In nucleotides, the CDR3 is TGTGCCAGCAGTTTCAGGGGGATCCCTAGCGACTACACAGATACGCAGTATTTT.

This clonotype was counted a few times. V and J are TRBV10-3 and TRBJ2-7; 9 bases align to TRBD1. The CDR3 sequence is 15 residues long. Trimming at V came to 5 bases and at J to 2 bases, leaving 7 bases not matched to a gene. Per germline, CDR1 ENHRY and CDR2 SYGVKD. CDR3 in DNA: TGTGCCATCAGTTCCGGGACAGGGAAGACCTACGAGCAGTACTTC. Translated, it gives CAISSGTGKTYEQYF.

This clonotype was observed many times. The rearrangement joins TRBV11-2 to TRBJ2-3; 8 bases are shared with TRBD2. CDR1 SGHAT and CDR2 FQNNGV come from the germline V gene. J lost 11 bases, V lost 4 bases, and 5 bases had no gene match. The CDR3 consists of 12 residues. The CDR3 loop is CASSYRSGGQYF. The CDR3 DNA follows: TGTGCCAGCAGCTACCGAAGCGGGGGGCAGTATTTT. Full variable domain (remainder filled in from reference TRBV11-2 and TRBJ2-3): EAGVAQSPRYKIIEKRQSVAFWCNPISGHATLYWYQQILGQGPKLLIQFQNNGVVDDSQLPKDRFSAERLKGVDSTLKIQPAKLEDSAVYLCASSYRSGGQYFGPGTRLTVL.

This clonotype was observed many times. This chain joins TRBV3-1 and TRBJ1-3; D is possibly TRBD1 (5 bases). Per germline, CDR1 LGHDT and CDR2 YNNKEL (reference sequence). The CDR3 has 16 residues. V shed 0 bases and J shed 5 bases, with 14 bases lying between them. CDR3 coding DNA: TGTGCCAGCAGCCAAGACCGCCGGGGCCAAAGAAACACCATATATTTT. It specifies CASSQDRRGQRNTIYF.

V usage is TRBV25-1 and J usage is TRBJ2-3; D possibly corresponds to TRBD2 (5 bases). The V end was cut by 5 bases, the J end by 0 bases, with 27 bases between. Germline loops: CDR1 MGHDK, CDR2 SYGVNS. The CDR3 has 20 amino acids. This CDR3 is CASSTQKKTGYQVSTDTQYF. The CDR3 coding sequence is TGTGCCAGCAGTACTCAAAAAAAAACGGGATACCAAGTTAGCACAGATACGCAGTATTTT.

The rearrangement uses TRBV2 and TRBJ1-6; D gene unclear. V lost 6 bases and J 11 bases, leaving 11 bases between the germline ends. This CDR3 has 12 amino acids. Germline CDR1 and CDR2: SNHLY and FYNNEI. Written as DNA, the CDR3 is TGTGCCAGCAGACAGTTCAAGGCACCCCTCCACTTT. Its translation is CASRQFKAPLHF.

The chain uses TRBV19 and TRBJ1-5, with D possibly TRBD1 on 5 matching bases. Trimming stripped 7 bases from V and 2 bases from J, with 15 bases between. From germline, CDR1 is LNHDA and CDR2 SQIVND (reference sequence). The CDR3 is 15 residues long. The DNA of the CDR3 is TGTGCCAGTAATGCCCGGGGGGACGGCAATCAGCCCCAGCATTTT. Protein product: CASNARGDGNQPQHF.

This clonotype appeared many times. CDR3 in DNA: TGTGCCCTAGGACAGAATGAGCAGTTCTTC. It is translated as CALGQNEQFF. The V and J genes are TRBV30 and TRBJ2-1, with D possibly TRBD1 on 6 matching bases. V was clipped by 8 bases and J by 7 bases, with 9 bases between them. This CDR3 has 10 residues. Germline CDR1 and CDR2: GTSNPN and SVGIG (reference sequence).

This clonotype was seen ten or more times. The V and J genes are TRBV29-1 and TRBJ2-7; unclear D gene. This CDR3 is 11 amino acids long. Germline V gene data show CDR1 as SQVTM and CDR2 as ANQGSEA. Trimming pared 4 bases from V and 3 bases from J, leaving 7 bases between. CDR3 sequence (DNA): TGCAGCGTTGTTGGGGACTACGAGCAGTACTTC. As protein: CSVVGDYEQYF.

This chain connects TRBV6-1 to TRBJ2-1, with 10 bases lining up with TRBD2. Germline values: CDR1 MNHNS, CDR2 SASEGT. With V trimmed by 2 bases and J by 8 bases, 3 bases remained unmatched. The CDR3 runs 14 residues. The CDR3 DNA reads as TGTGCCAGCAGTGAACTAGCGGGAGAGGATGAGCAGTTCTTC. It is translated as CASSELAGEDEQFF.

This sequence joins TRBV19 and TRBJ2-2, with TRBD1 matching 7 bases. Germline V gene sequence: CDR1 LNHDA, CDR2 SQIVND (reference sequence). V lost 7 bases, J lost 0 bases, and 8 bases stayed unmatched. The CDR3 runs to 16 residues. CDR3 in amino acids: CASTIQGFANTGELFF. CDR3 DNA: TGTGCCAGTACCATACAGGGGTTCGCGAACACCGGGGAGCTGTTTTTT.

CDR3 region: CASSTDSGDYGYTF. CDR3 DNA sequence: TGTGCCAGTAGTACTGACTCAGGGGACTATGGCTACACCTTC. The chain couples TRBV19 to TRBJ1-2; TRBD1 might be the D (6 bases). The length of the CDR3 is 14 residues. CDR1 and CDR2 (germline): LNHDA, SQIVND (reference sequence). V was cut by 4 bases and J by 3 bases, with 12 bases left in between. Drawing the rest from reference TRBV19 and TRBJ1-2, the complete variable domain is DGGITQSPKYLFRKEGQNVTLSCEQNLNHDAMYWYRQDPGQGLRLIYYSQIVNDFQKGDIAEGYSVSREKKESFPLTVTSAQKNPTAFYLCASSTDSGDYGYTFGSGTRLTVV.

The sample holds many counts of this clonotype. V gene TRBV7-2 combines with J gene TRBJ2-1, with 12 bases matching TRBD2. Germline assignment: CDR1 SGHTA and CDR2 FQGNSA. The CDR3 runs 16 residues. Trimming at V came to 0 bases and at J to 10 bases, leaving 7 bases not matched to a gene. The chain's CDR3 is CASSLAPTSGRSEQFF. CDR3 bases: TGTGCCAGCAGCTTAGCCCCAACTAGCGGGAGGTCAGAGCAGTTCTTC.

To note about this clonotype: This clone may be a read error of a much larger clone one base away. The CDR3 loop is CASATLETRYF. Here the CDR3 DNA reads TGTGCCAGCGCCACCTTGGAGACCCGGTACTTC. The chain carries TRBV7-9 and TRBJ2-5; D is uncertain. Germline lookup yields CDR1 SEHNR and CDR2 FQNEAQ (reference sequence). This CDR3 is built from 11 residues.

V and J are TRBV6-1 and TRBJ1-2, with D maybe TRBD1 (6 bases). The ends were cut back, 7 bases at V and 8 bases at J, with 14 bases in the middle. Per the germline V gene, CDR1 is MNHNS and CDR2 is SASEGT. The CDR3 is 12 residues long. The CDR3 nucleotides read TGTGCCAGCACGGAAGGGGGAAGGGGCTACACCTTC. Its protein product is CASTEGGRGYTF.

With regard to this clonotype: A much larger clone is a single base away; this may be a read error. The chain is built from TRBV5-5 and TRBJ2-5, with D possibly TRBD1 on 6 matching bases. Per the germline V gene, CDR1 is SGHKS and CDR2 is YYEKEE (reference sequence). The CDR3 totals 15 residues. The chain's CDR3 is CASSLPTGRGETPYF. Here the CDR3 DNA reads TGTGCCAGCAGCTTGCCTACAGGGCGAGGGGAGACCCCGTACTTC.

This clonotype appeared many times. The V and J genes are TRBV20-1 and TRBJ2-7; D might be TRBD2 (7 bases). CDR3 length: 15 residues. Germline CDR1 reads DFQATT; CDR2 reads SNEGSKA (reference sequence). The V and J ends lost 0 bases and 6 bases respectively, with 18 bases between them. The chain's CDR3 is CSARDRGGPRSEQYF. CDR3 sequence (DNA): TGCAGTGCTAGAGATAGGGGGGGTCCGAGATCCGAGCAGTACTTC.

In this sample, this clonotype turned up many times. The rearrangement joins TRBV5-1 to TRBJ2-7, with D hard to call. This CDR3 contains 14 residues. The ends were cut back, 0 bases at V and 2 bases at J, with 9 bases in the middle. Germline V gene sequence: CDR1 SGHRS, CDR2 YFSETQ. The CDR3 region is CASSLGDQTYEQYF. CDR3 nucleotides: TGCGCCAGCAGCTTGGGTGACCAAACCTACGAGCAGTACTTC. Filled out from reference TRBV5-1 and TRBJ2-7, the complete variable domain reads KAGVTQTPRYLIKTRGQQVTLSCSPISGHRSVSWYQQTPGQGLQFLFEYFSETQRNKGNFPGRFSGRQFSNSRSEMNVSTLELGDSALYLCASSLGDQTYEQYFGPGTRLTVT.

At least ten counts were recorded for this clonotype. V usage is TRBV7-3 and J usage is TRBJ2-1; D tentatively fits TRBD1 or TRBD2 (5 bases each). Germline V gene lookup returns CDR1 SGHTA and CDR2 FQGTGA. V lost 4 bases and J 11 bases, leaving 12 bases between the germline ends. The CDR3 is 12 amino acids. The CDR3 loop reads CASSSGTPKQFF. CDR3 DNA: TGTGCCAGCAGCTCCGGGACGCCGAAGCAGTTCTTC.

This clonotype was picked up many times. V is TRBV10-3 and J is TRBJ2-7; weak D call: TRBD1 (6 bases). CDR3 length equals 13 residues. Trimming pared 6 bases from V and 3 bases from J, leaving 12 bases between. In germline, CDR1 is ENHRY, CDR2 SYGVKD. CDR3 sequence reads: CAIRRDTYYEQYF. The CDR3 DNA is TGTGCCATCAGGAGGGACACTTACTACGAGCAGTACTTC.

Only a few counts were recorded for this clonotype. This chain uses TRBV18 with TRBJ1-1; unclear D gene. V lost 4 bases and J 4 bases, leaving 7 bases between the germline ends. Per the germline V gene, CDR1 is KGHSH and CDR2 is LQKENI. The CDR3 extends over 12 amino acids. CDR3 sequence reads: CASSQGLTEAFF. The CDR3 coding sequence is TGTGCCAGCTCACAAGGGCTCACTGAAGCTTTCTTT.